Sequencing of this TCR beta chain was carried out in a study of T cells after yellow fever vaccination. Overall study results and limits: Faster peaking, at day 5 versus 15, marked a secondary response that was weaker. A small share of clonotypes appeared in both CD4 and CD8 compartments. Bulk-population clonotypes that are abundant could appear as contaminants in FACS-sorted repertoires.

Trimming removed 5 bases at V and 7 bases at J, with 12 bases between. This CDR3 spans 13 amino acids. The germline V gene encodes CDR1 SGHTA and CDR2 FQGNSA. Only a few counts were recorded for this clonotype. Its antigen is undetermined. TCRdb reprocessed the 5' RACE reads with MiXCR, giving one entry per CDR3 protein. The profile shows 300,000 or so distinct CDR3 sequences, approximately 7% of them singletons. Source: PBMCs, taken roughly 47 days after the first yellow fever vaccination. This receptor was obtained from a man aged 18 to 29 who received the YFV17D yellow fever vaccine. This rearrangement joins TRBV7-2 to TRBJ1-5; no firm D call. CDR3 region: CASSTRGQQPQHF. CDR3 DNA sequence: TGTGCCAGCAGCACACGCGGCCAACAGCCCCAGCATTTT. Looking up the rest from reference TRBV7-2 and TRBJ1-5 gives the full variable domain: GAGVSQSPSNKVTEKGKDVELRCDPISGHTALYWYRQSLGQGLEFLIYFQGNSAPDKSGLPSDRFSAERTGGSVSTLTIQRTQQEDSAVYLCASSTRGQQPQHFGDGTRLSIL.